This T cell receptor beta chain was observed in a study of neurological immune-mediated disorders. Study-wide findings and caveats: The greatest TCR clonal expansion appeared in HTLV-1-associated myelopathy and the smallest, falling below healthy controls, in multiple sclerosis.

The sample holds many counts of this clonotype. Its antigen is as yet unknown. This CDR3 is 12 amino acids long. The V gene's germline CDR1 is SNHLY and CDR2 FYNNEI. V was pared by 8 bases and J by 11 bases, with 18 bases between. 5'RACE with 10-nucleotide random UMIs produced the cDNA. TCRdb independently ran MiXCR on the 5' RACE reads; one entry per CDR3 protein. The sample includes about 46,000 distinct CDR3 sequences, 10% to 13% seen only once; the top ten take under 5.5%. Stored at -80 C, 2 million PBMCs were the source of the unsorted libraries. Sequenced: PBMCs. The J gene is TRBJ1-2, the V gene TRBV2; no reliable D call. This receptor was obtained from a man aged 65 to 85 with HTLV-1-associated myelopathy (HAM/TSP). CDR3 DNA sequence: TGTGCCAGCGCGGGAGAAGGAAGTCGGTACACCTTC. It is translated as CASAGEGSRYTF.